This T cell receptor (beta chain) is from a study of post-analysis software for immune sequencing data. Points from the study as a whole: Included in a set of roughly 5 TRBV segments more frequent in patients than controls were TRBV5-6, TRBV5-1 and TRBV20-1.

Unmatched junction bases numbered 8, after V lost 3 bases and J lost 7 bases. The length of the CDR3 is 15 residues. Germline CDR1 reads LGHDT; CDR2 reads YNNKEL (reference sequence). Unique molecular identifiers had been added to the TCR beta cDNA libraries. TCRdb passed the PCR reads through MiXCR, listing each CDR3 protein once. This sample has over 250,000 distinct CDR3 sequences, with about 40% found just once. About this clonotype: What it recognizes is unknown. A much larger clone sits a single nucleotide away, making a read error possible.

The sequence derives from a girl between 10 and 17 years old with multiple sclerosis. The chain uses TRBV3-1 and TRBJ2-5; 10 bases map to TRBD1. The sample comprised blood. CDR3: CASSQNRDRGRTQYF. The CDR3 nucleotides read TGTGCCAGCAGCCAGAACCGGGACAGGGGAAGGACCCAGTACTTC.